Below, one TCR beta chain is given with its context. Sequenced by immunoSEQ multiplex PCR; TCRdb stores in-frame clones only, minus some. In the table there are around 220,000 clones, 70% to 85% of which are singletons. Germline CDR1 SGHTA, CDR2 FQGNSA. The CDR3 runs 14 residues. The trim removed 3 bases at V and 2 bases at J, leaving 2 bases unmatched. The sample originates from a study of blood T cell repertoires in COVID-19. Study-wide context: T cells, B-cell-depleted T cells, or PBMCs supplied cDNA or gDNA.

A Seattle source enrolled patients during active infection and followed them longitudinally. This rearrangement joins TRBV7-2 to TRBJ2-7; 9 bases agree with TRBD1. The sequence was collected from a woman of 80 years or more with COVID-19, enrolled during active disease. Sequencing was carried out using peripheral blood. CDR3 bases: TGTGCCAGCAGCTTGACAGGGGGAGCCTACGAGCAGTACTTC. It encodes CASSLTGGAYEQYF.